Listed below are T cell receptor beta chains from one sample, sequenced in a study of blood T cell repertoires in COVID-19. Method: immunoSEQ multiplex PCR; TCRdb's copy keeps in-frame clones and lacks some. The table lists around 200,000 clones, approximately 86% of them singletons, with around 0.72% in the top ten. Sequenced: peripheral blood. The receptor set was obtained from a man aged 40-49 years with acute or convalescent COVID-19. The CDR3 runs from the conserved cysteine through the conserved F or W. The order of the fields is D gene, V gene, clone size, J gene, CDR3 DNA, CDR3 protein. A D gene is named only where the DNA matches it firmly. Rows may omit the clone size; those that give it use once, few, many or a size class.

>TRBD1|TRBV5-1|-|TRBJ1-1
TGCGCCAGTACTTACCAACAGGGGGCGCGGGCTTTCTTT
CASTYQQGARAFF
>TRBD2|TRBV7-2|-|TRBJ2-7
TGTGCCAGCAGCTTAGAGCGGGGCCGCTACGAGCAGTACTTC
CASSLERGRYEQYF
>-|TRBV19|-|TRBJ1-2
TGTGCCAGCCAGGGGTATGGCTACACCTTC
CASQGYGYTF
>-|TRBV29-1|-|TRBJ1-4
TGCAGCGTTGAAGATCCTGTCGGACTGTTTTTT
CSVEDPVGLFF
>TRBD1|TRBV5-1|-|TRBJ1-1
TGCGCCAGCAGCCCGGGACAGGTAGGGAACACTGAAGCTTTCTTT
CASSPGQVGNTEAFF
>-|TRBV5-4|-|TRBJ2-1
TGTGCCAGCAGCAAAGGGGTCTACAATGAGCAGTTCTTC
CASSKGVYNEQFF
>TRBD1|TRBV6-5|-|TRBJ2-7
TGTGCCAGCACCCGGACAGGGTTAACCTACGAGCAGTACTTC
CASTRTGLTYEQYF
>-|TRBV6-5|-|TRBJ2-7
TGTGCCAGCAATACCCAGGGGCCGCCTTACTACGAGCAGTACTTC
CASNTQGPPYYEQYF
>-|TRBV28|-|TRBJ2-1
TGTGCCAGCAGTTCCGGAGATTTTGGGAGAGCCAACCTCTTC
CASSSGDFGRANLF
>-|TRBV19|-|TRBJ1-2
TGTGCCAGTAGTCCCCACACCCCTAGCGGGGCTAACTATGGCTACACCTTC
CASSPHTPSGANYGYTF
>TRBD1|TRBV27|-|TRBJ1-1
TGTGCCAGCACCAAGACAGGGGGGAGGAGCACTGAAGCTTTCTTT
CASTKTGGRSTEAFF
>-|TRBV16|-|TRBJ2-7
TGTGCCAGCAGCCAAAGTCTTTCAACAGAGCAGTACTTC
CASSQSLSTEQYF
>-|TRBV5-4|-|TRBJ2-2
TGTGCCAGCAGCAAACTACTGGGCACCGGGGAGCTGTTTTTT
CASSKLLGTGELFF
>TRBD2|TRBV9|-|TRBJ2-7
TGTGCCAGCAGCGTTGTAGCGGGGTCCTCCTACGAGCAGTACTTC
CASSVVAGSSYEQYF
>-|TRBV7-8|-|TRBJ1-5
TGTGCCAGTGGGCAGCTTAGCAATCAGCCCCAGCATTTT
CASGQLSNQPQHF
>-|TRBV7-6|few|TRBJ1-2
TGTGCCAGCAGCCCGGACACCCTAGGGTATGGCTACACCTTC
CASSPDTLGYGYTF
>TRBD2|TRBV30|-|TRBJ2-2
TGTGCCTGGAGTCCCACTAGCGGGGGGGCCCCCGGGGAGCTGTTTTTT
CAWSPTSGGAPGELFF
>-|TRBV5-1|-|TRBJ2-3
TGCGCCAGCAGCTTGGTCGGTGGTGGCACAGATACGCAGTATTTT
CASSLVGGGTDTQYF
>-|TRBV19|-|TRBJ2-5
TGTGCCAGTAGTATCAGTCAGCAAGAGACCCAGTACTTC
CASSISQQETQYF
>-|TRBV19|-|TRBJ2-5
TGTGCCAGTAGTATAGTTGGACGGACAGCCCAAGAGACCCAGTACTTC
CASSIVGRTAQETQYF
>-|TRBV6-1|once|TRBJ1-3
TGTGCCAGCAGTGAACAGGGGTATGGAAACACCATATATTTT
CASSEQGYGNTIYF
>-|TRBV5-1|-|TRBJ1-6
TGCGCCAGCAGCCGACAGGACCAGAGCTCCTATAATTCACCCCTCCACTTT
CASSRQDQSSYNSPLHF
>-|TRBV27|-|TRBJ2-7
TGTGCCAGCAGTTTAGGAATGAGGACAGTGCACTACGAGCAGTACTTC
CASSLGMRTVHYEQYF